This T cell receptor (beta chain) was obtained from a study of cytomegalovirus exposure and HLA in healthy donors. General study results and limits: The authors later linked a missense DCLRE1C variant to TCR beta V- and J-gene trimming.

The PCR used 60 Vbeta and 13 Jbeta primers. The table came from immunoSEQ multiplex PCR; TCRdb's copy has only in-frame clones and leaves some out. The sample has tens of thousands of clones. Trimming took off 0 bases at V and 3 bases at J, with 9 bases between the two ends. CDR1 is MRHNA, CDR2 SNTAGT, per germline. The CDR3 contains 14 residues. About this clone: Its antigen is not identified.

Sequencing was carried out using PBMCs. The clonotype originates from a middle-aged woman in good health and CMV-seronegative. The V and J genes are TRBV6-4 and TRBJ2-7, with D uncertain. DNA for the CDR3: TGTGCCAGCAGTGACTCTATACTACTCTACGAGCAGTACTTC. It encodes CASSDSILLYEQYF.